The rows below give T cell receptor beta chains drawn from one sample of a study of T cells in Graves' hyperthyroidism and ophthalmopathy. MiXCR, run by TCRdb on the multiplex PCR reads, gives a single entry per CDR3 protein. This sample has around 380,000 distinct CDR3 sequences, with roughly 12% found just once. The sequenced material came from blood. These receptors were obtained from a man in his thirties or forties with Graves' hyperthyroidism that later progressed to Graves' ophthalmopathy. Each CDR3 is given with its conserved first and last residue.

CSARKGALKGGGYNEQFF,TRBV20-1
CASSQSGLAGYNEQFF,TRBV16
CASSPGANNYGYTF,TRBV18
CASSPYRGLYNEQFF,TRBV7-7
CTTDTLNYEQYF,TRBV30
CASSSRQGVNSPLHF,TRBV27
CAWSVFPGYNQPQHF,TRBV30
CASSGLGTEAFF,TRBV7-9
CASSYFRDRGGSPLHF,TRBV6-1
CSARRTGLNTEAFF,TRBV20-1